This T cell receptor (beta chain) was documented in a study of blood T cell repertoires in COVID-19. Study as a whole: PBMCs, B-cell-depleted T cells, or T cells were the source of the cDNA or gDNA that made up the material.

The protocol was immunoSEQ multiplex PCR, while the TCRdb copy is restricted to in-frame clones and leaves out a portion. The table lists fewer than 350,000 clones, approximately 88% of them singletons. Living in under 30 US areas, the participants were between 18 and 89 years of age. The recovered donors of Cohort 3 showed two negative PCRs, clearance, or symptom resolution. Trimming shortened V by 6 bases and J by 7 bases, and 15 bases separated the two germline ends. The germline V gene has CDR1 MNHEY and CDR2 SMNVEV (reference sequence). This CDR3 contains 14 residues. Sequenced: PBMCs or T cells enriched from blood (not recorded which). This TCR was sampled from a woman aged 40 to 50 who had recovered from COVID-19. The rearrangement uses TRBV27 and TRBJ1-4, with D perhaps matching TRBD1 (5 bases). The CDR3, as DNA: TGTGCCAGCAGCGACATCCCCGACAGTGAAAAACTGTTTTTT. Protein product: CASSDIPDSEKLFF.